These T cell receptor beta chains were read from a single sample in a study of CD8 T cells in Susac syndrome. TCRdb analysed the immunoSEQ multiplex PCR reads with MiXCR anew, one entry per CDR3 protein. The sample carries fewer than 150,000 distinct CDR3 sequences, approximately 93% recorded once. Sequencing was done on a sample of CD4+ T cells from PBMCs. The receptor source for this set is a human donor with multiple sclerosis. The CDR3 runs from the conserved cysteine through the conserved F or W. Each record gives: clone size, J gene, V gene, D gene, CDR3 DNA, CDR3 protein. The D gene is left open where the match is weak. Size values are once, few and many counts, or a class for expanded clones, and some rows have none.

.	TRBJ2-7	TRBV30	TRBD2	TGTGCCTGGAACGGGGGGGGAGGCGAGCAGTACTTC	CAWNGGGGEQYF
.	TRBJ2-1	TRBV3-1	TRBD1	TGTGCCAGCAGCCAACCGGGACAGGGGTGGAATGAGCAGTTCTTC	CASSQPGQGWNEQFF
.	TRBJ1-5	TRBV12-3/TRBV12-4	.	TGTGCCAGCAGCAGGGACGGCAATCAGCCCCAGCATTTT	CASSRDGNQPQHF
.	TRBJ2-6	TRBV2	.	TGTGCCAGCAGTGAAACCCTGGGGACTGGGGCCAACGTCCTGACTTTC	CASSETLGTGANVLTF
.	TRBJ2-1	TRBV6-1	TRBD2	TGTGCCAGCAGGCGTCGGGGGGGGAACAATGAGCAGTTCTTC	CASRRRGGNNEQFF
.	TRBJ2-3	TRBV6-2/TRBV6-3	.	TGTGCCAGCAGCATCGTGTGGGACCCAGATACGCAGTATTTT	CASSIVWDPDTQYF
.	TRBJ2-4	TRBV15	.	TGTGCCACTCAGAGAGGGGGGACAAGGCTAGCCAAAAACATTCAGTACTTC	CATQRGGTRLAKNIQYF
.	TRBJ1-2	TRBV3-1	TRBD1	TGTGCCAGCACCCAACAGGGGGTAGACTATGGCTACACCTTC	CASTQQGVDYGYTF
.	TRBJ2-1	TRBV20-1	TRBD2	TGCAGTGCTTCCGGGAGGACATTCAGTGAGCAGTTCTTC	CSASGRTFSEQFF
.	TRBJ1-5	TRBV30	.	TGTGCCTGGAGTGGAGGAGGTATAAGTCAGCCCCAGCATTTT	CAWSGGGISQPQHF
.	TRBJ2-2	TRBV25-1	.	TGTGCCAGCAGTGAATTCAGGCGGGCAACCGGGGAGCTGTTTTTT	CASSEFRRATGELFF
.	TRBJ2-5	TRBV11-2	TRBD2	TGTGCCAGCAGCCCCCGGGGAGCGGGGGGACAAGAGACCCAGTACTTC	CASSPRGAGGQETQYF
once	TRBJ2-2	TRBV6-5	.	TGTGCCAGCAGTTACTCCCCCTTTGGGGTAGGCACCGGGGAGCTGTTTTTT	CASSYSPFGVGTGELFF
.	TRBJ2-7	TRBV13	.	TGTGCCAGCAGCCAGGTGGGGGGCGGTCGGGAGCAGTACTTC	CASSQVGGGREQYF
.	TRBJ2-4	TRBV7-2	.	TGTGCCAGCAGCCTCCAGCCGGGGTACGGCAAAAACATTCAGTACTTC	CASSLQPGYGKNIQYF
.	TRBJ1-1	TRBV10-3	.	TGTGCCATCAGTCCTGCCGGCGGGAACACTGAAGCTTTCTTT	CAISPAGGNTEAFF
.	TRBJ1-1	TRBV6-1	.	TGTGCCAGCAGTGACCCTTGGGAGGGCACTGAAGCTTTCTTT	CASSDPWEGTEAFF
.	TRBJ1-1	TRBV6-2/TRBV6-3	.	TGTGCCAGCAGTTACACCGGACAGTCGGTAGCTTTCTTT	CASSYTGQSVAFF
.	TRBJ2-2	TRBV15	TRBD1	TGTGCCACCAGCCCCGGGACAGGGTACGGGGAGCTGTTTTTT	CATSPGTGYGELFF
.	TRBJ1-2	TRBV28	TRBD1	TGTGCCAGCAGGCATAGGGGGCTTGGCTACACCTTC	CASRHRGLGYTF